The 30 T cell receptor beta chains in this list originate from one sample, sequenced in a study of cytomegalovirus exposure and HLA in healthy donors. The PCR ran on 60 Vbeta and 13 Jbeta primers. Using immunoSEQ multiplex PCR, the repertoire was profiled, and TCRdb retains in-frame clones only, with some absent. In the table there are around 150,000 clones, 66% of which are singletons. Sequencing input: PBMCs. Every receptor here comes from a human donor in good health.

V usage is TRBV7-3 and J usage is TRBJ2-7, with a weak D call TRBD2 (6 bases). This CDR3 comprises 15 residues. Between the trimmed V and J ends, which lost 0 bases and 0 bases, there was a span of 9 bases. Germline CDR1 reads SGHTA; CDR2 reads FQGTGA. CDR3 DNA: TGTGCCAGCAGCTTAACTAGCGGTAGCTCCTACGAGCAGTACTTC. It yields the protein CASSLTSGSSYEQYF.

This chain uses TRBV2 with TRBJ1-1, with 8 bases identical to TRBD1. Germline trimming cut 9 bases from V and 1 base from J; bases unmatched to any gene: 1. The germline V gene has CDR1 SNHLY and CDR2 FYNNEI. CDR3 length equals 12 residues. CDR3 sequence reads: CARDRGNTEAFF. The CDR3 DNA follows: TGTGCCAGAGACAGGGGGAACACTGAAGCTTTCTTT.

The table lists this clone with a few counts. The chain joins TRBV18 to TRBJ2-2; TRBD1 aligns across 8 bases. This CDR3 region has 17 residues. Germline V gene lookup returns CDR1 KGHSH and CDR2 LQKENI. Trimming at V came to 2 bases and at J to 2 bases, leaving 7 bases not matched to a gene. CDR3 nucleotide sequence: TGTGCCAGCTCACCAAGTTCCCAGGGGGCCAACACCGGGGAGCTGTTTTTT. This gives the protein CASSPSSQGANTGELFF.

The chain links TRBV7-9 to TRBJ2-3; TRBD2 matches at 11 bases. Germline V gene lookup returns CDR1 SEHNR and CDR2 FQNEAQ (reference sequence). CDR3 length: 18 residues. The trim removed 1 base at V and 2 bases at J, leaving 8 bases unmatched. The CDR3 spells CASSLGGRSGRATDTQYF. CDR3 nucleotides: TGTGCCAGCAGCTTAGGGGGGCGTAGCGGGAGGGCCACAGATACGCAGTATTTT. Drawing the rest from reference TRBV7-9 and TRBJ2-3, the complete variable domain is DTGVSQNPRHKITKRGQNVTFRCDPISEHNRLYWYRQTLGQGPEFLTYFQNEAQLEKSRLLSDRFSAERPKGSFSTLEIQRTEQGDSAMYLCASSLGGRSGRATDTQYFGPGTRLTVL.

CDR3 nucleotide sequence: TGCGCCAGAAAGCGGGGACCTGGAAACACCATATATTTT. Its protein product is CARKRGPGNTIYF. This chain joins TRBV23-1 and TRBJ1-3; weak D call: TRBD1 (5 bases). TRBV23-1 is classed as an ORF, of uncertain function. The CDR3 covers 13 residues. Trimming left V 9 bases short and J 2 bases short, with 11 bases between.

A few counts support this clone. The gene calls are TRBV1 and TRBJ1-2; the tabulated D call, TRBD1, remains unverified against the DNA. TRBV1 is labeled a pseudogene. The CDR3 has 13 amino acids. The CDR3 DNA is TGCACCAGCGCAGCCACAGGAGAATATGGCTACACCTTC. It translates to CTSAATGEYGYTF.

The chain recombines TRBV5-1 with TRBJ2-1, with 10 bases matching TRBD2. Per germline, CDR1 SGHRS and CDR2 YFSETQ. The length of the CDR3 is 14 residues. V lost 4 bases, J lost 8 bases, and 6 bases stayed unmatched. The CDR3, as DNA: TGCGCCAGCAGCAGTGTAGCGGGAGGCGATGAGCAGTTCTTC. It is translated as CASSSVAGGDEQFF.

The rearrangement joins TRBV5-4 to TRBJ2-7; TRBD1 matches at 11 bases. The CDR3 spans 17 residues. V was pared by 4 bases and J by 4 bases, with 13 bases of the junction left unmatched. Germline lookup yields CDR1 SGHNT and CDR2 YYREEE (reference sequence). This CDR3 reads CASSPRRDRGSSYEQYF. The CDR3 bases are TGTGCCAGCAGCCCCCGCCGGGACAGGGGGTCTTCGTACGAGCAGTACTTC.

The table lists this clone with a few counts. The chain is built from TRBV29-1 and TRBJ2-3; possible D gene TRBD2, 6 bases. V gave up 7 bases and J gave up 7 bases, with 15 bases separating them. The CDR3 contains 12 residues. Germline loops: CDR1 SQVTM, CDR2 ANQGSEA. The CDR3, as DNA: TGCAGCGCCGACCTTAGCGGTTATACGCAGTATTTT. This encodes CSADLSGYTQYF.

The V call is TRBV7-9, the J call TRBJ2-3; D is possibly TRBD1 (6 bases). CDR1 is SEHNR and CDR2 is FQNEAQ in the germline V gene (reference sequence). The CDR3 consists of 12 residues. The V and J ends lost 5 bases and 6 bases respectively, with 9 bases between them. The DNA for the CDR3 is TGTGCCAGCAGCCGACAGGAGGATACGCAGTATTTT. Amino acids: CASSRQEDTQYF.

For the CDR3, the DNA is TGTGCCAGCAGGGGGGGAGCGGAAGAGACCCAGTACTTC. Its protein is CASRGGAEETQYF. The chain couples TRBV2 to TRBJ2-5; a possible D gene is TRBD2 (6 bases). Looked up from germline, CDR1 is SNHLY and CDR2 is FYNNEI. CDR3 length: 13 amino acids. V gave up 6 bases and J gave up 3 bases, with 11 bases separating them.

The chain uses TRBV6-1 and TRBJ2-5, with a possible D match to TRBD2 (7 bases). The V and J ends lost 6 bases and 6 bases respectively, with 14 bases between them. From germline, CDR1 is MNHNS and CDR2 SASEGT. CDR3 length equals 13 residues. The CDR3 sequence is CASSGSGTQTQYF. CDR3 coding DNA: TGTGCCAGCAGCGGGAGCGGGACACAGACCCAGTACTTC.

To note about this clone: Other DNA sequences in this specimen translate into the identical CDR3. The rearrangement links TRBV29-1 to TRBJ2-1; 10 positions match TRBD2. The junction had 3 bases not matched to a gene; V was cut back by 6 bases and J by 4 bases. The germline CDR1 and CDR2 sequences are SQVTM and ANQGSEA. The CDR3 extends over 13 amino acids. The CDR3: CSVRTSGYNEQFF. The CDR3 DNA follows: TGCAGCGTGAGGACTAGCGGTTACAATGAGCAGTTCTTC.

The chain employs TRBV7-9 and TRBJ2-7, with 7 positions matching TRBD2. The CDR3 covers 15 residues. CDR1 is SEHNR and CDR2 is FQNEAQ in the germline V gene (reference sequence). The V segment lost 5 bases and the J segment 0 bases; nucleotides outside the gene matches: 7. CDR3 amino acids: CASSREASGSYEQYF. Here the CDR3 DNA reads TGTGCCAGCAGCCGTGAGGCTAGCGGCTCCTACGAGCAGTACTTC.

The V and J genes are TRBV6-4 and TRBJ2-2; 11 bases map to TRBD2. This CDR3 is built from 17 residues. V lost 0 bases, J lost 5 bases, and 5 bases stayed unmatched. Germline V gene data show CDR1 as MRHNA and CDR2 as SNTAGT. The CDR3 reads CASSDSSGRARTGELFF. CDR3 nucleotide sequence: TGTGCCAGCAGTGACTCTAGCGGGAGGGCCCGGACCGGGGAGCTGTTTTTT.

In this sample, this clone turned up a few times. V and J are TRBV2 and TRBJ1-2, with 7 bases matching TRBD1. The CDR3 contains 13 residues. Germline loops: CDR1 SNHLY, CDR2 FYNNEI. The junction had 9 bases not matched to a gene; V was cut back by 6 bases and J by 8 bases. The CDR3: CASRDNRGGGYTF. CDR3 DNA sequence: TGTGCCAGCAGGGACAACAGGGGAGGAGGCTACACCTTC.

The V gene is TRBV11-2, the J gene TRBJ2-2; D not certain. This CDR3 is 15 amino acids long. Germline CDR1 SGHAT, CDR2 FQNNGV. V dropped 3 bases and J dropped 7 bases, with 15 bases sitting between them. The CDR3 loop reads CASSFQVHSNGELFF. Written as DNA, the CDR3 is TGTGCCAGCAGCTTCCAGGTCCACTCTAACGGGGAGCTGTTTTTT.

J is TRBJ1-1 and V is TRBV5-4; no definite D call. The V gene lost 9 bases and the J gene lost 0 bases, with 12 bases spanning the gap. CDR3 size: 13 residues. Germline assignment: CDR1 SGHNT and CDR2 YYREEE (reference sequence). The CDR3 DNA follows: TGTGCCACCCGGGAGGGAATGAACACTGAAGCTTTCTTT. It translates to CATREGMNTEAFF.

The chain employs TRBV6-4 and TRBJ2-7; maybe TRBD2 (5 bases). Germline V gene lookup returns CDR1 MRHNA and CDR2 SNTAGT. The CDR3 length is 15 residues. Trimming removed 6 bases from V and 0 bases from J, with 15 bases in between. CDR3 nucleotide sequence: TGTGCCAGCAGCGTAATCTCCGAGGGCTCCTACGAGCAGTACTTC. Its protein is CASSVISEGSYEQYF.

This clone was recorded only once. The rearrangement links TRBV7-8 to TRBJ2-7; TRBD1 matches 7 bases. Losses at the gene ends were 0 bases for V and 2 bases for J; bases not matched to a gene: 19. Germline V gives CDR1 SGHVS, CDR2 FQNEAQ. The CDR3 length is 20 residues. This CDR3 reads CASSLASVVRIRDRPYEQYF. The CDR3 DNA reads as TGTGCCAGCAGCTTAGCGTCTGTTGTGAGGATCCGGGACAGACCCTACGAGCAGTACTTC.

This chain links TRBV7-8 with TRBJ2-7; D possibly corresponds to TRBD1 (8 bases). Trimming pared 5 bases from V and 4 bases from J, leaving 27 bases between. Germline V gene lookup returns CDR1 SGHVS and CDR2 FQNEAQ. The CDR3 extends over 18 amino acids. The CDR3 nucleotides are TGTGCCAGCAGCAGAAACACCGCGACAGGGGTGGGGGGGTACGAGCAGTACTTC. Its translation: CASSRNTATGVGGYEQYF.

This clone occurred a few times. This chain joins TRBV5-1 and TRBJ2-7; D is perhaps TRBD1 (5 bases). Germline V CDR1 and CDR2: SGHRS, YFSETQ. This CDR3 region has 15 residues. Trimming stripped 2 bases from V and 1 base from J, with 13 bases between. CDR3 residues: CASSFPGLESYEQYF. The CDR3 nucleotides read TGCGCCAGCAGCTTCCCAGGGCTAGAATCCTACGAGCAGTACTTC.

This clone has more than one count but fewer than ten. The rearrangement joins TRBV27 to TRBJ1-5; perhaps TRBD1 as D (5 bases). V dropped 4 bases and J dropped 6 bases, with 22 bases sitting between them. Looked up from germline, CDR1 is MNHEY and CDR2 is SMNVEV (reference sequence). The CDR3 runs 17 residues. The CDR3 sequence: CASSSPGWGGGGQPQHF. CDR3 DNA sequence: TGTGCCAGCAGTTCACCCGGCTGGGGGGGAGGAGGTCAGCCCCAGCATTTT.

This clone was observed a handful of times. This specimen includes other DNA sequences encoding the same CDR3. The V call is TRBV13, the J call TRBJ2-5; no clear D gene. The V end was cut by 5 bases, the J end by 1 base, with 8 bases between. The CDR3 extends over 13 amino acids. CDR1 is PRHDT, CDR2 FYEKMQ, per germline (reference sequence). CDR3 DNA: TGTGCCAGCAGCCGTACTGGCCAAGAGACCCAGTACTTC. As protein: CASSRTGQETQYF. Looking up the rest from reference TRBV13 and TRBJ2-5 gives the full variable domain: AAGVIQSPRHLIKEKRETATLKCYPIPRHDTVYWYQQGPGQDPQFLISFYEKMQSDKGSIPDRFSAQQFSDYHSELNMSSLELGDSALYFCASSRTGQETQYFGPGTRLLVL.

This clone occurred once. The chain joins TRBV10-3 to TRBJ2-7, with 8 bases identical to TRBD1. The CDR3 extends over 12 amino acids. Trimming took 6 bases from V and 4 from J; bases not matched to a gene: 2. The germline V gene has CDR1 ENHRY and CDR2 SYGVKD. For the CDR3, the DNA is TGTGCCATCAGCACAGGGGGGTACGAGCAGTACTTC. Translated: CAISTGGYEQYF.

This rearrangement joins TRBV7-3 to TRBJ2-6; the D is unclear. The CDR3 sequence is 13 residues long. V was shortened by 5 bases and J by 6 bases, with 8 bases between the two germline ends. CDR1 is SGHTA, CDR2 FQGTGA, per germline. This chain's CDR3 is CASSPLMANVLTF. Written as DNA, the CDR3 is TGTGCCAGCAGCCCCCTAATGGCCAACGTCCTGACTTTC. Complete variable domain (other parts from reference TRBV7-3 and TRBJ2-6): GAGVSQTPSNKVTEKGKYVELRCDPISGHTALYWYRQSLGQGPEFLIYFQGTGAADDSGLPNDRFFAVRPEGSVSTLKIQRTERGDSAVYLCASSPLMANVLTFGAGSRLTVL.

The rearrangement joins TRBV5-1 to TRBJ2-1; 10 positions match TRBD2. The germline V gene encodes CDR1 SGHRS and CDR2 YFSETQ. V trimming: 4 bases; J trimming: 9 bases; junction bases outside the gene matches: 13. CDR3 length equals 16 residues. This CDR3 reads CASSRGGSGRLVEQFF. The CDR3 DNA reads TGCGCCAGCAGCCGAGGTGGTAGCGGGAGGTTGGTTGAGCAGTTCTTC.

The V gene is TRBV11-3, the J gene TRBJ2-3, with unresolved D. Germline-derived CDR1 and CDR2 are SGHNT and YENEEA. V lost 3 bases to trimming and J lost 6 bases, with 7 bases between them. This CDR3 has 12 amino acids. CDR3 protein: CASSFPEDTQYF. As DNA, the CDR3 is TGTGCCAGCAGCTTCCCGGAGGATACGCAGTATTTT.

In its sample, this clone was seen a few times. This chain links TRBV10-3 with TRBJ1-1; possibly TRBD1 for D (5 bases). Germline CDR1 and CDR2: ENHRY and SYGVKD. CDR3 length: 15 residues. V lost 0 bases, J lost 4 bases, and 12 bases lay in between. The DNA of the CDR3 is TGTGCCATCAGTGAGTCAAGGGGAGGGCCCACTGAAGCTTTCTTT. It codes for CAISESRGGPTEAFF.

The chain couples TRBV6-1 to TRBJ1-2; TRBD1 aligns across 7 bases. With V trimmed by 6 bases and J by 4 bases, 5 bases remained unmatched. Germline CDR1 reads MNHNS; CDR2 reads SASEGT. This CDR3 has 13 residues. The CDR3 DNA is TGTGCCAGCAGAAACCGGGACAGCTATGGCTACACCTTC. This sequence encodes CASRNRDSYGYTF.